The table lists the clone carrying this T cell receptor (beta chain) with a few counts. Its antigen remains unidentified. The sample belongs to a study of CD8 T cells in ankylosing spondylitis. TCRdb fed the 5' RACE reads into MiXCR, producing one record per CDR3 protein. Of some 290,000 distinct CDR3 sequences in the sample, around 18% were seen once. The CDR3 spans 15 residues. V shed 1 base and J shed 0 bases, with 8 bases lying between them. CDR1 and CDR2 from the germline V gene are SGHNT and YYREEE (reference sequence). General observations from the study: Ankylosing spondylitis blood appeared to carry a characteristic TCR beta motif of 7 or 8 highly homologous variants.

The chain carries TRBV5-4 and TRBJ2-1; D is ambiguous. This TCR was sampled from a male donor with ankylosing spondylitis or in good health (not recorded which). The sequenced sample was blood, either unsorted or a sorted T cell fraction (not recorded which). The CDR3: CASSLWWSSYNEQFF. The CDR3 bases are TGTGCCAGCAGCTTGTGGTGGAGCTCCTACAATGAGCAGTTCTTC.